Below are 9 T cell receptor beta chains sequenced from a single sample in a study of cytomegalovirus exposure and HLA in healthy donors. It was with 60 Vbeta and 13 Jbeta primers that the PCR ran. This table comes from immunoSEQ multiplex PCR, and its TCRdb copy is limited to in-frame clones, with some not included. The sample contains 70,000 or so clones, more than 80% of which appear only once. The source material was PBMCs. The receptors were sampled from a young woman in good health and CMV-seropositive.

V gene TRBV29-1 combines with J gene TRBJ2-7; 10 nucleotides agree with TRBD2. The CDR3 runs to 16 residues. Germline V gene sequence: CDR1 SQVTM, CDR2 ANQGSEA. Unmatched junction bases numbered 9, after V lost 4 bases and J lost 0 bases. Written as DNA, the CDR3 is TGCAGCGTTGTGGGGACTAGCGTCTCGAGCTCCTACGAGCAGTACTTC. Its protein product is CSVVGTSVSSSYEQYF.

V usage is TRBV5-1 and J usage is TRBJ2-1; TRBD2 agrees at 8 bases. V dropped 2 bases and J dropped 3; count of bases not matched to a gene: 4. Germline V CDR1 and CDR2: SGHRS, YFSETQ. The CDR3 loop spans 15 amino acids. CDR3 protein: CASSLQAGDYNEQFF. CDR3 DNA sequence: TGCGCCAGCAGCTTACAAGCGGGAGACTACAATGAGCAGTTCTTC.

In this sample, this clone turned up a few times. This chain links TRBV15 with TRBJ2-5; D call uncertain. The germline V gene has CDR1 LNHNV and CDR2 YYDKDF (reference sequence). The CDR3 loop spans 14 amino acids. V lost 8 bases and J lost 5, with 18 bases in between. The CDR3 spells CATSVLGRVETQYF. The CDR3 DNA sequence: TGTGCCACCTCCGTTTTGGGCAGAGTGGAGACCCAGTACTTC.

The chain recombines TRBV14 with TRBJ1-1; no reliable D call. Germline V gives CDR1 SGHDN, CDR2 FVKESK. The V end lost 2 bases, the J end lost 1 base, and 8 bases lay between the germline ends. The CDR3 totals 14 residues. CDR3 sequence reads: CASSQKRWNTEAFF. The DNA for the CDR3 is TGTGCCAGCAGCCAAAAACGGTGGAACACTGAAGCTTTCTTT.

The chain has TRBV4-1 and TRBJ1-2; tentatively, D is TRBD1 (6 bases). From germline, CDR1 is MGHRA and CDR2 YSYEKL. V gave up 0 bases and J gave up 4 bases, with 12 bases separating them. This CDR3 has 15 residues. For the CDR3, the DNA is TGCGCCAGCAGCCAAGATGGGGCAGGGGCCTATGGCTACACCTTC. This translates into CASSQDGAGAYGYTF.

This clone has only a few counts. The chain recombines TRBV9 with TRBJ2-6; unclear D gene. The germline V gene has CDR1 SGDLS and CDR2 YYNGEE. V lost 0 bases to trimming and J lost 0 bases, with 10 bases between them. The CDR3 is made up of 17 amino acids. The CDR3 is CASSVGASSSGANVLTF. DNA of the CDR3: TGTGCCAGCAGCGTAGGGGCCAGCTCCTCTGGGGCCAACGTCCTGACTTTC.

This clone was picked up one time. This chain uses TRBV29-1 with TRBJ2-1; D is perhaps TRBD2 (6 bases). Germline-derived CDR1 and CDR2 are SQVTM and ANQGSEA. CDR3 length: 13 amino acids. Trimming removed 3 bases from V and 5 bases from J, with 11 bases in between. In DNA, the CDR3 is TGCAGCGTTGACGGGAAGCGGGACAATGAGCAGTTCTTC. Translating it yields CSVDGKRDNEQFF.

This clone was found once. The chain couples TRBV5-1 to TRBJ2-3; a possible D gene is TRBD1 (6 bases). Deletions cut 4 bases from V and 2 bases from J, with 11 bases between. Germline CDR1 is SGHRS and CDR2 is YFSETQ. This CDR3 contains 14 residues. CDR3 sequence (DNA): TGCGCCAGCAGCCCCGGACAGTCCACAGATACGCAGTATTTT. Protein: CASSPGQSTDTQYF.

The rearrangement links TRBV6-5 to TRBJ1-3; no definite D call. Germline lookup yields CDR1 MNHEY and CDR2 SVGAGI. The CDR3 extends over 15 amino acids. Trimming shortened V by 0 bases and J by 6 bases, and 12 bases separated the two germline ends. CDR3 amino acids: CASSYSSRALNTIYF. In DNA form, the CDR3 reads TGTGCCAGCAGTTACTCGAGTCGAGCCCTAAACACCATATATTTT.